The sequence of this TCR beta chain was determined in a study of blood T cell repertoires in COVID-19 (dated by TCRdb to about 2020). Notes on the research overall: Samples covering the acute and convalescent phases of COVID-19 were provided by collaborators in the United States, Italy and Spain. The material from the prospective study consisted of cDNA or gDNA derived from T cells, B-cell-depleted T cells, or PBMCs. Deeply sampled blood TCRbeta repertoires from subjects exposed to, actively infected with, or recovered from COVID-19 were included in the dataset. The repertoires were made available in a free public database intended to serve as a resource for research on the immune response to SARS-CoV-2. Samples came from the ongoing ImmuneRACE study (first 160 participants) plus 1,254 subjects from 6 global collaborators. The sample metadata nearly always contained a de-identified subject ID, COVID-19 status, age in years and sex. Where available, HLA class I and class II types were taken from metadata supplied by the sample provider and were not determined by assay-based typing.

A remark on this clone: No antigen is known for it. Base qualities are not at hand, and no much larger clone is one base apart.

The immunoSEQ Assay, a bias-controlled multiplex PCR, was used to amplify TCRbeta CDR3 regions from genomic DNA. For the original study's pipeline: The number of nucleated cells in each sample was estimated by amplification of reference gene primers within the assay. Sequence reads were collapsed and filtered to measure the absolute abundance of every unique TCRbeta CDR3 rearrangement. For each sample, productive Simpson clonality was calculated by taking the square root of Simpson's diversity index across productive rearrangements. TCRdb holds this immuneACCESS table with in-frame rearrangements only. Some clones are missing; in checked studies, unresolved V genes explain under half, and the rest has no known cause. That table is the source of V, J and clone size, and D and trimming were worked out from the DNA. This sample is represented by 140,000 to 150,000 clones; more than 70% of them were singletons. In total, the top ten clones hold about 5% of the sample.

Overall results and qualifications from the work: The quantity of clinical and demographic metadata differed by source and by participant and was supplied without curation.

Whole blood was collected in K2EDTA tubes by collaborating institutions according to the institutions' own protocols. Collaborator samples were shipped for TCRbeta analysis as frozen whole blood, isolated PBMCs, or DNA extracted from either sample type. Sequencing was performed on peripheral blood. The TCR sequence derives from a woman between 50 and 59 years old with acute or convalescent COVID-19.

The DNA sequence is as follows: TGTGCCCGACCAAGGGGAACAGATACGCAGTATTTT. Its protein reads: CARPRGTDTQYF. The chain was built from TRBV2 and TRBJ2-3, with TRBD1 as a weak D call on 5 bases. As encoded in the germline V gene, CDR1 is SNHLY while CDR2 is FYNNEI. From the cysteine up to the phenylalanine, the CDR3 has a length of 12 residues. Only the CDR3 part of the read is kept: 36 bases, read in frame from the first base. V is cut by 11 bases and J by 3 bases, and the space between the germline ends is 12 bases.